These 29 T cell receptor beta chains share one sample of origin, sequenced in a study of blood T cells in healthy people across ages. Through a sample-barcoded 5' primer and a J-beta primer mix, a second PCR was run for roughly 7 to 12 cycles. TCRdb reanalysed the 5' RACE reads using MiXCR and keeps one entry per CDR3 protein. In the table there are around 1,900,000 distinct CDR3 sequences, 30% to 40% of which are singletons. Input material: blood. Receptor source: a human donor in good health.

The V call is TRBV6-5, the J call TRBJ1-5; D unresolved. CDR1 is MNHEY, CDR2 SVGAGI, per germline. The CDR3 has 21 residues. V was shortened by 0 bases and J by 1 base, with 25 bases between the two germline ends. This CDR3 reads CASSYSLGFNVLRISNQPQHF. The CDR3 DNA sequence: TGTGCCAGCAGTTACTCCCTCGGGTTTAACGTCCTTAGAATCAGCAATCAGCCCCAGCATTTT.

This clonotype occurred once. This chain connects TRBV11-2 to TRBJ2-7, with 8 bases lining up with TRBD2. The CDR3 runs to 15 residues. After removal of 0 bases from V and 4 bases from J, the junction contained 5 bases not matched to a gene. Germline V gene data show CDR1 as SGHAT and CDR2 as FQNNGV. CDR3 sequence: CASSLDPGGQYEQYF. The CDR3, as DNA: TGTGCCAGCAGCTTAGATCCGGGGGGGCAGTACGAGCAGTACTTC.

V usage is TRBV29-1 and J usage is TRBJ2-4; 7 bases agree with TRBD1. The DNA end favors TRBJ2-1, so the J call may be wrong. This CDR3 region has 13 residues. CDR1 is SQVTM, CDR2 ANQGSEA, per germline. The CDR3 region is CSASNGQGGIQFF. CDR3 DNA sequence: TGCAGCGCCAGTAACGGGCAAGGGGGCATTCAGTTCTTC.

The J gene is TRBJ1-2, the V gene TRBV20-1; TRBD1 is a possible D gene (5 bases). V was clipped by 6 bases and J by 8 bases, with 22 bases between them. CDR3 length: 14 residues. Germline lookup yields CDR1 DFQATT and CDR2 SNEGSKA (reference sequence). The DNA of the CDR3 is TGCAGTGCCTTCATACCCTTGGGGGATCGCGGCTACACCTTC. It codes for CSAFIPLGDRGYTF.

The chain combines TRBV2 with TRBJ2-4; 9 nucleotides line up with TRBD1. This CDR3 is built from 14 residues. Per germline, CDR1 SNHLY and CDR2 FYNNEI. V gave up 6 bases and J gave up 7 bases; unmatched junction bases: 7. Here the CDR3 DNA reads TGTGCCAGCAGGGAAAGACAGGGGGATAACATTCAGTACTTC. It specifies CASRERQGDNIQYF.

The CDR3: CSAKGGYNEQFF. The CDR3 DNA is TGCAGTGCTAAGGGGGGTTACAATGAGCAGTTCTTC. This chain links TRBV20-1 with TRBJ2-1; D might be TRBD1 or TRBD2, each matching 6 bases. CDR1 is DFQATT, CDR2 SNEGSKA, per germline (reference sequence). This CDR3 has 12 residues. V was pared by 4 bases and J by 4 bases, with 8 bases between.

For the CDR3, the DNA is TGTGCCAGCAGTTCTGTCGGGCTGGGTGGCAATCAGCCCCAGCATTTT. Translated: CASSSVGLGGNQPQHF. This chain uses TRBV12-3 or TRBV12-4 with TRBJ1-5; no clear D. This CDR3 contains 16 residues. Between the trimmed V and J ends, which lost 4 bases and 2 bases, there was a span of 15 bases.

V gene TRBV7-2 combines with J gene TRBJ1-2, with D perhaps TRBD1 (5 bases). Trimming pared 0 bases from V and 4 bases from J, leaving 12 bases between. CDR1 SGHTA and CDR2 FQGNSA come from the germline V gene. The CDR3 consists of 15 residues. CDR3 residues: CASSLAWGRTYGYTF. CDR3 DNA: TGTGCCAGCAGCTTAGCTTGGGGACGAACCTATGGCTACACCTTC. The variable domain in full, completed from reference TRBV7-2 and TRBJ1-2, reads GAGVSQSPSNKVTEKGKDVELRCDPISGHTALYWYRQSLGQGLEFLIYFQGNSAPDKSGLPSDRFSAERTGGSVSTLTIQRTQQEDSAVYLCASSLAWGRTYGYTFGSGTRLTVV.

This sequence joins TRBV20-1 and TRBJ1-2; no clear D gene. The CDR3 contains 13 residues. V lost 1 base, J lost 7 bases, and 13 bases lay in between. Germline CDR1 and CDR2: DFQATT and SNEGSKA (reference sequence). DNA for the CDR3: TGCAGTGCTAGAGTATATCACGGAGCTGGCTACACCTTC. It is translated as CSARVYHGAGYTF.

The rearrangement uses TRBV4-3 and TRBJ2-6, with a possible D match to TRBD2 (7 bases). Trimming cost V 1 base and J 0 bases, with 13 bases left between them. The CDR3 has 18 amino acids. Germline V gives CDR1 LGHNA, CDR2 YSLEER. This CDR3 is CASSQAWGGPSGANVLTF. CDR3 nucleotides: TGCGCCAGCAGCCAAGCGTGGGGGGGCCCCTCTGGGGCCAACGTCCTGACTTTC.

This clonotype has a handful of counts. The gene calls are TRBV29-1 and TRBJ1-2; tentatively, D is TRBD1 (5 bases). V was cut by 0 bases and J by 8 bases, with 13 bases left in between. The CDR3 spans 13 residues. Germline V gives CDR1 SQVTM, CDR2 ANQGSEA. The CDR3 DNA is TGCAGCGTTGAAGATTGGGGCATTGGGGGCTACACCTTC. As protein: CSVEDWGIGGYTF.

The J gene is TRBJ2-5, the V gene TRBV29-1, with D perhaps assigned TRBD1 or TRBD2 (6 bases each). Germline CDR1 reads SQVTM; CDR2 reads ANQGSEA. V was trimmed by 7 bases and J by 7 bases, leaving 13 bases between them. The CDR3 length is 11 residues. CDR3 amino acids: CSATEGGTQYF. Here the CDR3 DNA reads TGCAGCGCCACAGAGGGGGGGACCCAGTACTTC.

This rearrangement joins TRBV4-2 to TRBJ2-5; D is unresolved. This CDR3 has 16 amino acids. V was clipped by 1 base and J by 1 base, with 13 bases between them. The germline gives CDR1 LGHNA, CDR2 YNFKEQ. CDR3 amino acids: CASSQGLWTAQETQYF. CDR3 nucleotide sequence: TGTGCCAGCAGCCAAGGCTTGTGGACGGCCCAAGAGACCCAGTACTTC.

In its sample, this clonotype was seen a few times. This chain joins TRBV29-1 and TRBJ1-2, with TRBD1 matching 10 bases. This CDR3 is 13 amino acids long. Germline values: CDR1 SQVTM, CDR2 ANQGSEA. The V gene end was trimmed by 4 bases and the J gene end by 8 bases; junction bases not matched to a gene: 7. The CDR3 coding sequence is TGCAGCGTTGTGAGGCGGGACAGGGGAGGCTACACCTTC. Translating gives CSVVRRDRGGYTF.

The sample holds a few counts of this clonotype. The chain carries TRBV7-2 and TRBJ2-1; the match to TRBD1 covers 9 bases. CDR3 length: 15 amino acids. Per the germline V gene, CDR1 is SGHTA and CDR2 is FQGNSA. V dropped 5 bases and J dropped 7; count of bases not matched to a gene: 9. CDR3 sequence reads: CASSRPGTGQNEQFF. CDR3 nucleotide sequence: TGTGCCAGCAGCAGACCCGGGACAGGGCAGAATGAGCAGTTCTTC. Looking up the rest from reference TRBV7-2 and TRBJ2-1 gives the full variable domain: GAGVSQSPSNKVTEKGKDVELRCDPISGHTALYWYRQSLGQGLEFLIYFQGNSAPDKSGLPSDRFSAERTGGSVSTLTIQRTQQEDSAVYLCASSRPGTGQNEQFFGPGTRLTVL.

This clonotype was detected ten times or more. V gene TRBV4-2 combines with J gene TRBJ2-7; possibly TRBD1 for D (8 bases). The V end lost 3 bases, the J end lost 3 bases, and 15 bases lay between the germline ends. Germline V CDR1 and CDR2: LGHNA, YNFKEQ. There are 15 residues in the CDR3. This CDR3 is CASSHQDREGYEQYF. The CDR3 nucleotides read TGTGCCAGCAGCCATCAGGACAGGGAGGGCTACGAGCAGTACTTC.

As concerns this clonotype: Just one base apart from a much larger clone, this may be a read error. CDR3 coding DNA: TGTGCCAGCAGGTACTCCGGGACAGGATTGAATTCACCCCTCCACTTT. Translating gives CASRYSGTGLNSPLHF. The chain recombines TRBV6-5 with TRBJ1-6, with TRBD1 matching 8 bases. Germline V CDR1 and CDR2: MNHEY, SVGAGI. The CDR3 totals 16 residues.

The CDR3 region has the DNA TGCAGTGCCGAAAACTTCAATGAGCAGTTCTTC. It specifies CSAENFNEQFF. This chain links TRBV20-1 with TRBJ2-1, with D unresolved. The CDR3 consists of 11 residues. Germline V CDR1 and CDR2: DFQATT, SNEGSKA (reference sequence). Trimming removed 6 bases at V and 6 bases at J, with 9 bases between.

This chain links TRBV27 with TRBJ1-2; 8 bases map to TRBD1. The germline V gene encodes CDR1 MNHEY and CDR2 SMNVEV (reference sequence). Trimming took 5 bases from V and 8 from J; bases not matched to a gene: 10. The CDR3 sequence is 14 residues long. CDR3 nucleotides: TGTGCCAGCAGTGGCGGGACAGGATATATAGGCTACACCTTC. Translated: CASSGGTGYIGYTF.

This clonotype was detected only a few times. This chain uses TRBV12-3 or TRBV12-4 with TRBJ1-2; a weak D match, TRBD1 (6 bases). The V end was cut by 8 bases, the J end by 4 bases, with 20 bases between. The CDR3 spans 15 residues. The DNA of the CDR3 is TGTGCCAGCGTGCCCCAGGCGGGGGCTGGCTATGGCTACACCTTC. It is translated as CASVPQAGAGYGYTF.

This clonotype was picked up a small number of times. The V and J genes are TRBV5-1 and TRBJ1-2, with D possibly being TRBD1 (6 bases). CDR3 length: 15 residues. Germline V gene data show CDR1 as SGHRS and CDR2 as YFSETQ. The ends were cut back, 4 bases at V and 4 bases at J, with 17 bases in the middle. CDR3 amino acids: CASSVGTFSLYGYTF. The CDR3 DNA reads TGCGCCAGCAGCGTAGGGACATTCAGCCTCTATGGCTACACCTTC. Based on the CDR3 plus reference TRBV5-1 and TRBJ1-2, the full variable domain is KAGVTQTPRYLIKTRGQQVTLSCSPISGHRSVSWYQQTPGQGLQFLFEYFSETQRNKGNFPGRFSGRQFSNSRSEMNVSTLELGDSALYLCASSVGTFSLYGYTFGSGTRLTVV.

This rearrangement joins TRBV3-1 to TRBJ2-7; the match to TRBD1 covers 10 bases. V trimming: 4 bases; J trimming: 3 bases; junction bases outside the gene matches: 6. Per germline, CDR1 LGHDT and CDR2 YNNKEL (reference sequence). CDR3 length: 15 residues. CDR3 sequence reads: CASSPRDRGIYEQYF. As DNA, the CDR3 is TGTGCCAGCAGCCCCCGGGACAGGGGTATCTACGAGCAGTACTTC.

This clonotype was picked up a small number of times. The chain carries TRBV12-3 or TRBV12-4 and TRBJ2-1; TRBD1 matches 8 bases. The length of the CDR3 is 14 residues. With 8 bases clipped from V and 8 bases from J, the junction kept 11 bases outside the gene matches. The CDR3 DNA is TGTGCCAGCCGACCAGGGGGCCATGGCGATGAGCAGTTCTTC. It codes for CASRPGGHGDEQFF.

The sample holds a few counts of this clonotype. The J gene is TRBJ2-3, the V gene TRBV2, with a weak D call TRBD1 (5 bases). The CDR3 is 14 amino acids. CDR1 is SNHLY, CDR2 FYNNEI, per germline. The V end was cut by 9 bases, the J end by 6 bases, with 19 bases between. Written as DNA, the CDR3 is TGTGCCAGGTCTTCTCAGGGCCCCGCGGATACGCAGTATTTT. This codes for CARSSQGPADTQYF.

This clonotype turned up a few times. The chain links TRBV15 to TRBJ2-1; 8 bases map to TRBD2. Looked up from germline, CDR1 is LNHNV and CDR2 is YYDKDF (reference sequence). Trimming took 9 bases from V and 4 from J; bases not matched to a gene: 8. The CDR3 covers 14 residues. CDR3 coding DNA: TGTGCCACTCAGCGGGGGAGCTTTTACAATGAGCAGTTCTTC. Residues: CATQRGSFYNEQFF.

This clonotype appeared a few times. V usage is TRBV12-3 or TRBV12-4 and J usage is TRBJ1-4; the D is unclear. V shed 6 bases and J shed 10 bases, with 21 bases lying between them. CDR3 length: 15 residues. The CDR3 here is CASSRSRGEGGKLFF. For the CDR3, the DNA is TGTGCCAGCAGCCGCTCACGTGGAGAGGGTGGAAAACTGTTTTTT.

This chain connects TRBV29-1 to TRBJ2-3; maybe TRBD1 (5 bases). The CDR3 consists of 14 residues. V was trimmed by 6 bases and J by 3 bases, leaving 16 bases between them. Per the germline V gene, CDR1 is SQVTM and CDR2 is ANQGSEA. CDR3 bases: TGCAGCGTCGCCGCCCAAACAGGTACAGATACGCAGTATTTT. It translates to CSVAAQTGTDTQYF.

The chain links TRBV6-2 or TRBV6-3 to TRBJ2-7; D might be TRBD2 (5 bases). Germline V gene lookup returns CDR1 MNHEY and CDR2 SVGEGT. Trimming stripped 7 bases from V and 2 bases from J, with 9 bases between. This CDR3 has 12 residues. CDR3 nucleotides: TGTGCCAGCATCGGGGATACCTACGAGCAGTACTTC. This codes for CASIGDTYEQYF.

CDR3 region: CSARVQDEQYF. In nucleotides, the CDR3 is TGCAGTGCTAGAGTACAGGACGAGCAGTACTTC. This rearrangement joins TRBV20-1 to TRBJ2-7, with TRBD1 as a possible D gene (5 bases). CDR1 and CDR2 from the germline V gene are DFQATT and SNEGSKA (reference sequence). V was pared by 1 base and J by 5 bases, with 6 bases between. The CDR3 contains 11 residues.